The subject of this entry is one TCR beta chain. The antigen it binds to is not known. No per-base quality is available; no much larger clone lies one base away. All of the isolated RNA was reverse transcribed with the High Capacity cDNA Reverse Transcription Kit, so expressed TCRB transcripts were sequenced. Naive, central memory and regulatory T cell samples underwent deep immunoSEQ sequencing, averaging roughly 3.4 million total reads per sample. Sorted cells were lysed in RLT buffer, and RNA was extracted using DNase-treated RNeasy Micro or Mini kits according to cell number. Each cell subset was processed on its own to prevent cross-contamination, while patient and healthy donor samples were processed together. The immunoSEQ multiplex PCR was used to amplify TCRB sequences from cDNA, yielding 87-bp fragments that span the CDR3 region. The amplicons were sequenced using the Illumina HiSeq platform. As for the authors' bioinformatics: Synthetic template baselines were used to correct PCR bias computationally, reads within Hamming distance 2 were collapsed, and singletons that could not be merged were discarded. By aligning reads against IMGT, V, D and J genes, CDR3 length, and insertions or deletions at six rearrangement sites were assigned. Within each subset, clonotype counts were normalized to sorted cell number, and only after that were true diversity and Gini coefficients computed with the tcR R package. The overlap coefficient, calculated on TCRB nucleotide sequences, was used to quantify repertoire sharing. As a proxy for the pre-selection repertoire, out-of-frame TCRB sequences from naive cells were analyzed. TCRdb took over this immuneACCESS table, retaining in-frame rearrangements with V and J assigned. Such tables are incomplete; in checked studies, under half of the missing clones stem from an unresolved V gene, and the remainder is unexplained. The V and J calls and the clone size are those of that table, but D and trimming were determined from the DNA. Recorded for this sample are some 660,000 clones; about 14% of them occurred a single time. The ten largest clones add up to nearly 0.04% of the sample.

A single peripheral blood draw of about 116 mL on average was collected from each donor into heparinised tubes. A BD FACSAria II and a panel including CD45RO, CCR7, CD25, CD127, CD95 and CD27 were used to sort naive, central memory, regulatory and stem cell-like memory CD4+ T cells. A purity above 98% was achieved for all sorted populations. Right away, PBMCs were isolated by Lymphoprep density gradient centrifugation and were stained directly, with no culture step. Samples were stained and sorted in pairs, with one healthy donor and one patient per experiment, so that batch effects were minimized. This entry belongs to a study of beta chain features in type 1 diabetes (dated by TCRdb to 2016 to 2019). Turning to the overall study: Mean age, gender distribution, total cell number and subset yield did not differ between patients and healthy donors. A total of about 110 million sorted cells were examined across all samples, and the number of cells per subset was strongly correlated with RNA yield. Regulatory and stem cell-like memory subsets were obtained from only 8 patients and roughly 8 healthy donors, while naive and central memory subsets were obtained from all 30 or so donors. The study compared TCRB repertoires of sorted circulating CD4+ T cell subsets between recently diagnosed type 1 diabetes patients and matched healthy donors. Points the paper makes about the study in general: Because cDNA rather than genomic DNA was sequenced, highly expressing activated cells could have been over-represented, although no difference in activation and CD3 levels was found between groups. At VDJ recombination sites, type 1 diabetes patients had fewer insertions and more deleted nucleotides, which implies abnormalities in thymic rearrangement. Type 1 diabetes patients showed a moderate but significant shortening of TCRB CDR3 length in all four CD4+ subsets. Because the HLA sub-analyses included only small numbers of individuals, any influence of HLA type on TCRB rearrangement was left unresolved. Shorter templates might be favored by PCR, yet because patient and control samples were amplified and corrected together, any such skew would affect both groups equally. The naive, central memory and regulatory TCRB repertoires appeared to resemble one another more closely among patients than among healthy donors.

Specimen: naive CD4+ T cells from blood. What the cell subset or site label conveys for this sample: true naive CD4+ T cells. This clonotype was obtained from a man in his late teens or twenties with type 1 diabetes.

CDR3 protein: CAISESSGGLGTGELFF. The sequence in DNA is TGTGCCATCAGTGAGTCGTCGGGGGGCCTCGGCACCGGGGAGCTGTTTTTT. The chain was built from TRBV10-3 and TRBJ2-2; perhaps TRBD2 is the D gene, with 7 bases matching. The CDR3 contains 17 residues, cysteine and phenylalanine counted. The entry retains the CDR3 DNA only, 51 bases that are in frame from base 1. V is clipped by 0 bases and J by 4 bases, and the sequence between their germline boundaries is 15 bases long. CDR1 ENHRY and CDR2 SYGVKD were looked up in the germline V gene.